Shown below are 5 T cell receptor beta chains from a single sample sequenced in a study of CD8 T cells in Susac syndrome. RNA, at about 0.45 to 1 ug, was reverse transcribed with random hexamers. MiXCR was run by TCRdb on the immunoSEQ multiplex PCR reads, yielding one entry per CDR3 protein. Here the sample spans fewer than 85,000 distinct CDR3 sequences, roughly 95% being singletons. Sequences were obtained from CD8+ T cells from PBMCs. The receptors shown here come from a human donor with Susac syndrome.

The genes are TRBV3-1 and TRBJ2-7; D call uncertain. Germline-derived CDR1 and CDR2 are LGHDT and YNNKEL (reference sequence). This CDR3 is 14 amino acids long. Trimming left V 0 bases short and J 2 bases short, with 8 bases between. CDR3 residues: CASSQEYITYEQYF. The CDR3 DNA sequence: TGTGCCAGCAGCCAAGAATACATTACCTACGAGCAGTACTTC.

The rearrangement links TRBV6-5 to TRBJ2-5; 7 bases line up with TRBD1. The ends lost 5 bases at V and 4 bases at J; junction bases unmatched: 4. The CDR3 length is 13 residues. The germline CDR1 and CDR2 sequences are MNHEY and SVGAGI. The CDR3 loop is CASSSDRAETQYF. In DNA form, the CDR3 reads TGTGCCAGCAGTAGCGACAGGGCAGAGACCCAGTACTTC.

By share, this clonotype ranks as medium-sized. J is TRBJ2-5 and V is TRBV13; 9 bases fit TRBD1. Trimming took 5 bases from V and 4 from J; bases not matched to a gene: 8. CDR1 is PRHDT and CDR2 is FYEKMQ in the germline V gene (reference sequence). This CDR3 has 15 residues. CDR3 DNA: TGTGCCAGCAGCCCTCTACAGGGGGCGGGAGAGACCCAGTACTTC. Protein sequence: CASSPLQGAGETQYF.

The chain joins TRBV25-1 to TRBJ1-6; D unresolved. The CDR3 is 14 amino acids. CDR1 is MGHDK and CDR2 is SYGVNS in the germline V gene. V was trimmed by 3 bases and J by 4 bases, leaving 7 bases between them. The CDR3 DNA is TGTGCCAGCAGTGACCGGGAATATAATTCACCCCTCCACTTT. Protein: CASSDREYNSPLHF.

This chain joins TRBV5-1 and TRBJ2-1; 7 bases are shared with TRBD1. This CDR3 region has 16 residues. Germline V CDR1 and CDR2: SGHRS, YFSETQ. V lost 4 bases, J lost 8 bases, and 15 bases stayed unmatched. This chain's CDR3 is CASSPTEDRVPDEQFF. The CDR3 nucleotides read TGCGCCAGCAGCCCGACGGAAGACAGGGTCCCAGATGAGCAGTTCTTC.